The rows below give T cell receptor beta chains drawn from one sample of a study of shared clonotypes between healthy human individuals. The data were produced by immunoSEQ multiplex PCR, yet TCRdb's version contains in-frame clones alone and is incomplete. The repertoire holds around 1,900,000 clones, over 85% seen once, with under 2% in the top ten. The material sequenced was naive CD8+ T cells from PBMCs. The receptors come from a man between 18 and 35 years old in good health. Some clones in this sample may be carry-over from other donors' samples. Both conserved end residues are trimmed from each CDR3. The order of the fields is V gene, J gene, clone size, CDR3 protein. Size is stated for part of the rows, as once, few or many counts, or as a class when the clone is expanded.

V gene: TRBV6-5
J gene: TRBJ2-7
clone size: .
CDR3 protein: ASSYTGESYEQY

V gene: TRBV9
J gene: TRBJ1-2
clone size: .
CDR3 protein: ASSPRTGQGGYGYT

V gene: TRBV11-2
J gene: TRBJ2-2
clone size: .
CDR3 protein: ASSFHTGELF

V gene: TRBV5-8
J gene: TRBJ2-7
clone size: .
CDR3 protein: ASSAGTGLGYEQY

V gene: TRBV14
J gene: TRBJ2-3
clone size: once
CDR3 protein: ASSLITDTQY

V gene: TRBV6-6
J gene: TRBJ2-7
clone size: .
CDR3 protein: ASRVGAAYEQY

V gene: TRBV13
J gene: TRBJ1-1
clone size: .
CDR3 protein: ASSSPGQVNTEAF

V gene: TRBV7-8
J gene: TRBJ2-7
clone size: .
CDR3 protein: ASSLVASYEQY

V gene: TRBV27
J gene: TRBJ2-7
clone size: .
CDR3 protein: ASSLAGTLYEQY

V gene: TRBV6-4
J gene: TRBJ2-3
clone size: .
CDR3 protein: ASSDPGLAATDTQY

V gene: TRBV4-1
J gene: TRBJ2-4
clone size: .
CDR3 protein: ASSQPITPFGTGAKNIQY

V gene: TRBV4-3
J gene: TRBJ2-7
clone size: .
CDR3 protein: ASSQDESGMDEQY

V gene: TRBV10-1
J gene: TRBJ2-2
clone size: .
CDR3 protein: ASSESRTRNTGELF

V gene: TRBV7-2
J gene: TRBJ2-7
clone size: few
CDR3 protein: ASSPSPYEQY

V gene: TRBV28
J gene: TRBJ1-6
clone size: .
CDR3 protein: ASDTTGDYNSPLH

V gene: TRBV28
J gene: TRBJ1-4
clone size: .
CDR3 protein: ASSLTRDVGEKLF

V gene: TRBV28
J gene: TRBJ1-5
clone size: .
CDR3 protein: ASSNVLGAQPQH

V gene: TRBV7-9
J gene: TRBJ2-7
clone size: .
CDR3 protein: ASSGFSAVRSYEQY

V gene: TRBV15
J gene: TRBJ2-1
clone size: .
CDR3 protein: ATSRDRASYNEQF

V gene: TRBV9
J gene: TRBJ1-2
clone size: .
CDR3 protein: ASSVATGGSYGYT

V gene: TRBV4-1
J gene: TRBJ2-2
clone size: .
CDR3 protein: ASSQVDQAPGELF

V gene: TRBV4-3
J gene: TRBJ2-1
clone size: .
CDR3 protein: ASSAASGGSYNEQF

V gene: TRBV5-4
J gene: TRBJ1-1
clone size: .
CDR3 protein: ASTFWDSNTEAF

V gene: TRBV27
J gene: TRBJ1-5
clone size: .
CDR3 protein: ASSLWDSNQPQH

V gene: TRBV5-1
J gene: TRBJ2-5
clone size: .
CDR3 protein: ASSSQGQSPETQY

V gene: TRBV25-1
J gene: TRBJ2-1
clone size: .
CDR3 protein: ASLDYRDDEQF

V gene: TRBV14
J gene: TRBJ2-3
clone size: .
CDR3 protein: ASSQETVVPPMDTQY

V gene: TRBV19
J gene: TRBJ1-1
clone size: .
CDR3 protein: ASNTANTEAF

V gene: TRBV28
J gene: TRBJ2-1
clone size: .
CDR3 protein: ASSPLAEGGEQF

V gene: TRBV7-8
J gene: TRBJ2-5
clone size: .
CDR3 protein: ASSLGLASAQETQY

V gene: TRBV4-1
J gene: TRBJ2-7
clone size: .
CDR3 protein: ASSQTGTGFYEQY

V gene: TRBV11-2
J gene: TRBJ2-7
clone size: .
CDR3 protein: ASSLGRFSYEQY

V gene: TRBV15
J gene: TRBJ2-3
clone size: .
CDR3 protein: ATSRDIGSEGFTDTQY

V gene: TRBV6-6
J gene: TRBJ1-3
clone size: once
CDR3 protein: ASSYSSPGAGNTIY

V gene: TRBV7-9
J gene: TRBJ2-6
clone size: .
CDR3 protein: ASSCHGQSGCSGANVLT

V gene: TRBV2
J gene: TRBJ1-2
clone size: .
CDR3 protein: ATRAAPGNYGYT

V gene: TRBV4-3
J gene: TRBJ2-1
clone size: .
CDR3 protein: ASSQDRSSAESYNEQF

V gene: TRBV13
J gene: TRBJ1-6
clone size: .
CDR3 protein: ASSSGGLTNSPLH

V gene: TRBV27
J gene: TRBJ1-5
clone size: .
CDR3 protein: ASRPWTDSNQPQH

V gene: TRBV2
J gene: TRBJ1-1
clone size: once
CDR3 protein: ASSFLTTNTEAF

V gene: TRBV5-1
J gene: TRBJ1-1
clone size: .
CDR3 protein: ASSQGGRLNTEAF

V gene: TRBV7-6
J gene: TRBJ2-1
clone size: .
CDR3 protein: ASRMNRGPYNEQF

V gene: TRBV7-9
J gene: TRBJ1-5
clone size: .
CDR3 protein: ASSSERGYSNQPQH

V gene: TRBV27
J gene: TRBJ2-2
clone size: .
CDR3 protein: ASSWTSGELF

V gene: TRBV7-9
J gene: TRBJ2-1
clone size: once
CDR3 protein: ASSPGLAANEQF

V gene: TRBV7-9
J gene: TRBJ2-7
clone size: .
CDR3 protein: ASSLLGYEQY

V gene: TRBV5-1
J gene: TRBJ2-3
clone size: .
CDR3 protein: ASSSEVGRARTDTQY

V gene: TRBV9
J gene: TRBJ1-2
clone size: .
CDR3 protein: ASSRTGDPTPIYGYT

V gene: TRBV11-1
J gene: TRBJ2-7
clone size: .
CDR3 protein: ASSSRPGLKIYEQY

V gene: TRBV30
J gene: TRBJ1-1
clone size: few
CDR3 protein: AWKSTVAAEAF

V gene: TRBV4-1
J gene: TRBJ2-3
clone size: .
CDR3 protein: ASSLLGAPSTDTQY

V gene: TRBV29-1
J gene: TRBJ2-2
clone size: .
CDR3 protein: SVEMETGLPTGELF

V gene: TRBV27
J gene: TRBJ2-2
clone size: .
CDR3 protein: ASSSRHTGELF

V gene: TRBV7-9
J gene: TRBJ2-2
clone size: many
CDR3 protein: ASSQGHPNTGELF